The T cell receptor (beta chain) under discussion was sequenced for a study of control samples from healthy donors and cancer patients (dated by TCRdb to about 2020). Libraries were constructed by the immunoSEQ multiplex PCR assay. TCRdb's version of the immuneACCESS table is confined to in-frame rearrangements and falls short of the full clone set. An unresolved V gene accounts for under half of the shortfall where checked; the remainder is of unknown origin. The sample table holds 130,000 to 150,000 clones, of which roughly 94% were seen once. 14% of the sample is taken by the ten largest. V has 4 bases trimmed and J has 13 bases trimmed; junction bases matching no gene number 12. Its CDR3 holds 13 amino acids, cysteine through phenylalanine. Just the 39-base CDR3 DNA is kept, in frame starting at base 1. The germline V gene (reference sequence) specifies LNHDA as CDR1 and SQIVND as CDR2. As regards this clone: This receptor's antigen is unknown. Base qualities are not at hand, and no much larger clone is one base apart.

This clonotype was obtained from a man between 60 and 70 years old with colorectal cancer. Sequencing was carried out using PBMCs. Recombination joined TRBV19 with TRBJ1-2; 7 of the junction bases match TRBD1. The nucleotide sequence reads TGTGCCAGTAGTACGACAGGGCCGGAGAGTCGCACCTTC. Translated, this gives CASSTTGPESRTF.